Below are 20 T cell receptor beta chains sequenced from a single sample in a study of CD8 T cells in ankylosing spondylitis. TCRdb processed the 5' RACE reads anew with MiXCR; each CDR3 protein has one entry. The repertoire holds 35,000 to 50,000 distinct CDR3 sequences, with approximately 9.9% as singletons. Sequenced: blood, either unsorted or a sorted T cell fraction (not recorded which). The receptor source for this set is a male donor with ankylosing spondylitis or in good health (not recorded which).

This clonotype was seen many times. V and J are TRBV5-5 and TRBJ1-4; 8 bases map to TRBD1. Germline CDR1 is SGHKS and CDR2 is YYEKEE (reference sequence). CDR3 length: 14 amino acids. The trim removed 5 bases at V and 4 bases at J, leaving 4 bases unmatched. CDR3 protein: CASRQTGDNEKLFF. CDR3 coding DNA: TGTGCCAGCAGACAGACAGGGGATAATGAAAAACTGTTTTTT.

The sample holds many counts of this clonotype. The chain couples TRBV5-6 to TRBJ2-1, with D uncertain. Deletions cut 1 base from V and 4 bases from J, with 3 bases between. The germline CDR1 and CDR2 sequences are SGHDT and YYEEEE. The CDR3 is made up of 12 amino acids. DNA for the CDR3: TGTGCCAGCAGCTTGTCATACAATGAGCAGTTCTTC. Its translation: CASSLSYNEQFF.

Comment on this clonotype: A read error may explain this, as a much larger clone is one base away. The CDR3: CSARVGIHAYTF. CDR3 bases: TGCAGTGCTAGAGTGGGAATCCATGCCTACACCTTC. V is TRBV20-1 and J is TRBJ1-2; D gene ambiguous. The CDR3 runs 12 residues. The V end lost 1 base, the J end lost 10 bases, and 13 bases lay between the germline ends. Germline lookup yields CDR1 DFQATT and CDR2 SNEGSKA (reference sequence).

This clonotype appeared a few times. This chain connects TRBV10-3 to TRBJ2-7; TRBD1 aligns across 7 bases. V shed 2 bases, J shed 3 bases, and the junction held 13 bases outside the gene matches. Germline V gene sequence: CDR1 ENHRY, CDR2 SYGVKD. CDR3 length: 17 amino acids. The CDR3 sequence: CAISEGWPGQSYYEQYF. CDR3 nucleotides: TGTGCCATCAGTGAGGGCTGGCCGGGACAGAGCTACTACGAGCAGTACTTC.

Ten or more counts support this clonotype. V is TRBV28 and J is TRBJ1-5; 9 bases agree with TRBD1. This CDR3 comprises 15 residues. Germline CDR1 is MDHEN and CDR2 is SYDVKM. V lost 6 bases and J lost 4; bases outside the gene matches: 7. CDR3 protein: CASRDDRGENQPQHF. The CDR3, as DNA: TGTGCCAGCAGGGACGACAGGGGGGAGAATCAGCCCCAGCATTTT.

Note on this clonotype: Given a much more abundant clone one base away, this may be a read error. This chain joins TRBV7-8 and TRBJ2-6; 9 positions agree with TRBD2. CDR1 is SGHVS, CDR2 FQNEAQ, per germline. This CDR3 is built from 17 residues. The CDR3 here is CASSSFTGAGGADVLTF. The CDR3, as DNA: TGTGCCAGCAGCTCCTTTACAGGGGCGGGGGGGGCCGACGTCCTGACTTTC.

In its sample, this clonotype was seen many times. The rearrangement links TRBV29-1 to TRBJ2-3; 7 bases agree with TRBD1. J gave up 1 base and V 6 bases, and 7 bases lay outside the gene matches. The CDR3 has 14 residues. Per the germline V gene, CDR1 is SQVTM and CDR2 is ANQGSEA. CDR3: CSVGTAGGTDTQYF. The CDR3 region has the DNA TGCAGCGTGGGGACAGCCGGGGGCACAGATACGCAGTATTTT.

This chain uses TRBV4-2 with TRBJ2-2; tentatively, D is TRBD1 (5 bases). Trimming cost V 0 bases and J 5 bases, with 7 bases left between them. Germline values: CDR1 LGHNA, CDR2 YNFKEQ. The CDR3 spans 14 residues. CDR3 region: CASSQDRQTGELFF. CDR3 DNA sequence: TGTGCCAGCAGCCAAGATCGACAGACCGGGGAGCTGTTTTTT.

Ten or more counts support this clonotype. The chain joins TRBV5-1 to TRBJ2-5; D might be TRBD1 or TRBD2, each matching 5 bases. CDR1 is SGHRS and CDR2 is YFSETQ in the germline V gene. V was pared by 0 bases and J by 2 bases, with 11 bases between. The CDR3 spans 15 residues. This CDR3 is CASSLEGRPQETQYF. CDR3 sequence (DNA): TGCGCCAGCAGCTTGGAGGGACGTCCACAAGAGACCCAGTACTTC.

J is TRBJ1-5 and V is TRBV2; TRBD1 might be the D (5 bases). The CDR3 runs 15 residues. V was pared by 6 bases and J by 2 bases, with 14 bases between. Germline CDR1 is SNHLY and CDR2 is FYNNEI. CDR3 DNA: TGTGCCAGCAGGCCGGGGGTAGGGGGCAATCAGCCCCAGCATTTT. Amino acids: CASRPGVGGNQPQHF.

This clonotype was seen ten or more times. The CDR3 is CASSQGGGWNTEAFF. The CDR3 DNA is TGTGCCAGCAGCCAGGGGGGAGGGTGGAACACTGAAGCTTTCTTT. V gene TRBV4-2 combines with J gene TRBJ1-1; D perhaps matches TRBD1 (5 bases). The CDR3 runs to 15 residues. Looked up from germline, CDR1 is LGHNA and CDR2 is YNFKEQ. V shed 3 bases and J shed 1 base, with 12 bases lying between them.

This clonotype was counted at least ten times. The V call is TRBV10-3, the J call TRBJ2-1; 10 bases agree with TRBD2. Germline-derived CDR1 and CDR2 are ENHRY and SYGVKD. The CDR3 is made up of 15 amino acids. J lost 3 bases, V lost 5 bases, and 4 bases had no gene match. CDR3 sequence: CAISILAGGYNEQFF. In nucleotides, the CDR3 is TGTGCCATCAGTATCTTAGCGGGGGGCTACAATGAGCAGTTCTTC.

This clonotype has ten or more counts. V usage is TRBV29-1 and J usage is TRBJ1-1; TRBD1 aligns across 7 bases. Looked up from germline, CDR1 is SQVTM and CDR2 is ANQGSEA. The CDR3 totals 13 residues. Germline trimming cut 2 bases from V and 7 bases from J; bases unmatched to any gene: 7. CDR3 residues: CSVEWGGDSEAFF. DNA of the CDR3: TGCAGCGTTGAATGGGGTGGGGACAGTGAAGCTTTCTTT.

Of note for this clonotype: A read error may explain this, as a much larger clone is one base away. V and J are TRBV5-1 and TRBJ1-2; D is unclear. Looked up from germline, CDR1 is SGHRS and CDR2 is YFSETQ. The CDR3 is 13 amino acids. The CDR3 is CTSSALGARGYTF. DNA for the CDR3: TGCACCAGCAGCGCTCTAGGAGCCCGTGGCTACACCTTC.

This clonotype came up many times. The CDR3 loop reads CASRGTGTEAFF. CDR3 DNA: TGTGCCAGCCGGGGGACAGGCACTGAAGCTTTCTTT. The chain uses TRBV12-3 or TRBV12-4 and TRBJ1-1, with 8 bases that match TRBD1. V lost 8 bases to trimming and J lost 4 bases; unmatched junction nucleotides: 3. The CDR3 runs to 12 residues.

This clonotype was counted at least ten times. This rearrangement joins TRBV6-1 to TRBJ2-3; D is unclear. This CDR3 has 14 amino acids. Between the trimmed V and J ends, which lost 6 bases and 2 bases, there was a span of 12 bases. Germline V gene sequence: CDR1 MNHNS, CDR2 SASEGT. This CDR3 is CASRRDLTTDTQYF. The CDR3 DNA is TGTGCCAGCAGGCGCGACCTTACCACAGATACGCAGTATTTT.

The sample holds many counts of this clonotype. This chain links TRBV25-1 with TRBJ1-1; D is uncertain. The CDR3 consists of 12 residues. Trimming took off 3 bases at V and 8 bases at J, with 10 bases between the two ends. Germline V lookup: CDR1 MGHDK, CDR2 SYGVNS. The CDR3 region has the DNA TGTGCCAGCAGTGAGAAGGGTGAAGAAGCTTTCTTT. Translating it yields CASSEKGEEAFF.

This clonotype was counted ten times or more. The V and J genes are TRBV9 and TRBJ2-1; perhaps TRBD2 as D (6 bases). Germline V CDR1 and CDR2: SGDLS, YYNGEE. The CDR3 runs 15 residues. V was pared by 3 bases and J by 4 bases, with 14 bases between. CDR3 nucleotide sequence: TGTGCCAGCAGCGCCGGACTAACCCGTTACAATGAGCAGTTCTTC. It codes for CASSAGLTRYNEQFF.

The gene calls are TRBV28 and TRBJ2-7; 10 positions agree with TRBD2. V shed 4 bases, J shed 3 bases, and the junction held 9 bases outside the gene matches. This CDR3 region has 16 residues. Germline V gene lookup returns CDR1 MDHEN and CDR2 SYDVKM. CDR3 protein: CASSSLEAGGHYEQYF. The CDR3 DNA reads as TGTGCCAGCAGTTCCCTGGAAGCGGGGGGGCACTACGAGCAGTACTTC.

V is TRBV13 and J is TRBJ2-5; D tentatively fits TRBD1 or TRBD2 (5 bases each). The germline V and J ends were trimmed by 4 bases and 5 bases, with 23 bases remaining between them. The length of the CDR3 is 17 residues. Germline assignment: CDR1 PRHDT and CDR2 FYEKMQ (reference sequence). This chain's CDR3 is CASSSRGLAQTGETQYF. For the CDR3, the DNA is TGTGCCAGCAGCTCCCGGGGCCTAGCTCAGACGGGCGAGACCCAGTACTTC.